The entry below describes one T cell receptor (beta chain). What it binds is unknown. Individual cDNA molecules received unique molecular identifiers during library preparation. Each CDR3 protein gets one entry after TCRdb re-called the 5' RACE reads with MiXCR. Of 30,000 to 40,000 distinct CDR3 sequences listed, around 4.1% are singletons. This entry comes from a study of early T cells in non-severe SARS-CoV-2 infection. Study-wide background: Bulk RNA isolated from unsorted whole blood underwent sequencing; chains were not paired.

Study results and limitations: Matching with VDJdb favored anti-spike CD8 responses (missing private and CD4 specificities).

Germline lookup yields CDR1 MDHEN and CDR2 SYDVKM. CDR3 length: 17 amino acids. The J segment lost 2 bases and the V segment lost 4 bases, leaving 10 bases of the junction unmatched. This sequence joins TRBV28 and TRBJ2-2; 7 positions match TRBD1. The source material was whole blood. This receptor was identified in an adult who was a healthcare worker with PCR-confirmed SARS-CoV-2 infection or an uninfected control (not recorded which). The CDR3 is CASSSPTGNSNTGELFF. CDR3 DNA: TGTGCCAGCAGTTCCCCGACAGGGAATAGTAACACCGGGGAGCTGTTTTTT.